This TCR beta chain comes out of a study of PD-1 blockade in classical Hodgkin lymphoma. General study results and limits: According to reports, newly diagnosed patients had lower baseline TCR diversity than healthy donors, and relapsed/refractory patients had lower baseline TCR diversity still. Possible causes of repertoire differences, disease activity or prior therapy, remain undefined.

Looked up from germline, CDR1 is PRHDT and CDR2 is FYEKMQ (reference sequence). Trimming left V 3 bases short and J 0 bases short, with 9 bases between. CDR3 length equals 15 residues. Time point noted: newly diagnosed, previously untreated cHL patient sample. Isolation of CD4+ T cells from thawed PBMCs was performed by magnetic negative selection. In regard to this clone: Its specificity is unknown.

The table came from immunoSEQ multiplex PCR; TCRdb's copy has only in-frame clones and leaves some out. The sample yields 20,000 or so clones, roughly 89% seen once. The J gene is TRBJ1-3, the V gene TRBV13, with D maybe TRBD1 (5 bases). This clonotype was obtained from a human donor with classical Hodgkin lymphoma. Sequencing used CD4+ T cells from blood. CDR3 in amino acids: CASSFAGFSGNTIYF. CDR3 DNA sequence: TGTGCCAGCAGCTTTGCAGGGTTCTCTGGAAACACCATATATTTT.